This is a list of T cell receptor beta chains from one sample in a study of blood T cell repertoires in COVID-19. Clones were read by immunoSEQ multiplex PCR, and TCRdb kept only the in-frame ones, dropping some. Here the sample spans about 140,000 clones, approximately 83% being singletons. The sample comprised peripheral blood. All receptors come from a woman aged 55-75 years with acute or convalescent COVID-19. CDR3s include the opening cysteine and the closing phenylalanine or tryptophan. Each record gives: V gene, J gene, clone size, D gene, CDR3 protein, CDR3 DNA. A D gene is named only where the DNA matches it firmly. Where a row states a size, it is once, few, many or the class of an expanded clone; other rows omit it.

>TRBV4-3|TRBJ2-2|NA|TRBD2
CASSQRETAGELFF
TGCGCCAGCAGCCAGCGGGAGACAGCCGGGGAGCTGTTTTTT
>TRBV9|TRBJ1-2|NA|TRBD1
CASSGPRGRGLGGYTF
TGTGCCAGCAGCGGCCCGCGGGGCAGGGGGCTCGGAGGCTACACCTTC
>TRBV5-4|TRBJ1-2|NA|TRBD1
CASSPGQGAGANYGYTF
TGTGCCAGCAGCCCCGGACAGGGGGCCGGAGCTAACTATGGCTACACCTTC
>TRBV6-5|TRBJ1-1|NA|NA
CASRTVGGGEAFF
TGTGCCAGCAGGACGGTTGGGGGCGGGGAAGCTTTCTTT
>TRBV29-1|TRBJ2-5|NA|TRBD2
CSAGGSRMETQYF
TGCAGCGCCGGGGGGTCACGCATGGAGACCCAGTACTTC
>TRBV2|TRBJ1-6|few|NA
CASSGGYGRMGSPLHF
TGTGCCAGCAGTGGAGGGTATGGCAGGATGGGTTCACCCCTCCACTTT
>TRBV11-2|TRBJ2-1|NA|NA
CASSWEVSNEQFF
TGTGCCAGCAGTTGGGAGGTGTCTAATGAGCAGTTCTTC
>TRBV27|TRBJ2-1|once|TRBD2
CASTRLAGGSEQFF
TGTGCCAGCACCCGACTAGCGGGAGGGAGTGAGCAGTTCTTC
>TRBV15|TRBJ2-1|NA|NA
CATSREGGEYNEQFF
TGTGCCACCAGCAGAGAAGGGGGGGAGTACAATGAGCAGTTCTTC
>TRBV7-9|TRBJ1-2|NA|TRBD1
CASSVTGGLHYGYTF
TGTGCCAGCAGCGTGACAGGGGGCCTGCACTATGGCTACACCTTC
>TRBV7-2|TRBJ1-6|few|NA
CASSSVPESPLHF
TGTGCCAGCAGCTCGGTCCCCGAATCACCCCTCCACTTT
>TRBV28|TRBJ2-1|NA|TRBD2
CASSRSGLASKQFF
TGTGCCAGCAGCCGATCCGGACTAGCCAGCAAGCAGTTCTTC
>TRBV2|TRBJ2-1|NA|NA
CASSALADEQFF
TGTGCCAGCAGTGCGCTAGCCGATGAGCAGTTCTTC
>TRBV30|TRBJ1-2|NA|NA
CAWSEQGPYGYTF
TGTGCCTGGAGTGAGCAGGGCCCCTATGGCTACACCTTC
>TRBV27|TRBJ2-1|NA|TRBD1
CASNHNRGNEQFF
TGTGCCAGCAACCACAACAGGGGCAATGAGCAGTTCTTC
>TRBV3-1/TRBV3-2|TRBJ2-3|few|TRBD2
CASSPVAGGGTDTQYF
TGTGCCAGCAGCCCTGTAGCGGGAGGCGGAACAGATACGCAGTATTTT
>TRBV6-5|TRBJ2-1|NA|NA
CASSLGSLGYNEQFF
TGTGCCAGCAGCCTCGGTTCTCTAGGTTACAATGAGCAGTTCTTC
>TRBV4-3|TRBJ1-6|few|NA
CASSQDLRGRPFSPLHF
TGCGCCAGCAGCCAAGATTTGCGGGGTCGACCCTTTTCACCCCTCCACTTT
>TRBV24-1|TRBJ1-2|NA|TRBD1
CATSDFGDRDAVGYTF
TGTGCCACCAGTGATTTTGGGGACAGGGACGCGGTTGGCTACACCTTC
>TRBV28|TRBJ1-1|NA|NA
CASKRTGDGKGWTEAFF
TGTGCCAGCAAAAGAACGGGGGACGGGAAGGGATGGACTGAAGCTTTCTTT
>TRBV3-1/TRBV3-2|TRBJ1-1|NA|NA
CASSQGLGTEAFF
TGTGCCAGCAGCCAGGGCCTCGGCACTGAAGCTTTCTTT
>TRBV4-1|TRBJ2-5|NA|NA
CASSQGQRETQYF
TGCGCCAGCAGCCAAGGACAGAGAGAGACCCAGTACTTC
>TRBV19|TRBJ1-1|few|NA
CASNIGVPNTEAFF
TGTGCCAGTAATATAGGAGTTCCGAACACTGAAGCTTTCTTT
>TRBV4-3|TRBJ1-3|NA|NA
CASSQEGDTPYRHTIYF
TGCGCCAGCAGCCAAGAAGGGGACACCCCTTATCGGCACACCATATATTTT
>TRBV6-1|TRBJ2-1|NA|NA
CASSEWKNSPQFF
TGTGCCAGCAGTGAATGGAAGAACAGTCCGCAGTTCTTC
>TRBV3-1/TRBV3-2|TRBJ1-1|NA|NA
CASSQARGTEAFF
TGTGCCAGCAGCCAAGCCAGGGGAACTGAAGCTTTCTTT
>TRBV19|TRBJ1-2|NA|TRBD1
CASSPDRGTSYGYTF
TGTGCCAGTAGTCCAGACAGGGGGACGAGCTATGGCTACACCTTC
>TRBV2|TRBJ2-3|NA|NA
CASSEAGQRTDTQYF
TGTGCCAGCAGTGAAGCTGGACAGCGCACAGATACGCAGTATTTT
>TRBV11-2|TRBJ1-1|NA|NA
CASSLTGGLNTEAFF
TGTGCCAGCAGCCTTACCGGGGGGTTGAACACTGAAGCTTTCTTT
>TRBV9|TRBJ2-7|once|NA
CASSVEGAVDEQYF
TGTGCCAGCAGCGTAGAAGGGGCGGTTGACGAGCAGTACTTC
>TRBV19|TRBJ1-1|NA|NA
CARRGEAFF
TGTGCCAGGAGAGGTGAAGCTTTCTTT
>TRBV7-2|TRBJ2-7|NA|TRBD2
CASSLGGGSYEQYF
TGTGCCAGCAGCCTTGGGGGGGGTTCCTACGAGCAGTACTTC